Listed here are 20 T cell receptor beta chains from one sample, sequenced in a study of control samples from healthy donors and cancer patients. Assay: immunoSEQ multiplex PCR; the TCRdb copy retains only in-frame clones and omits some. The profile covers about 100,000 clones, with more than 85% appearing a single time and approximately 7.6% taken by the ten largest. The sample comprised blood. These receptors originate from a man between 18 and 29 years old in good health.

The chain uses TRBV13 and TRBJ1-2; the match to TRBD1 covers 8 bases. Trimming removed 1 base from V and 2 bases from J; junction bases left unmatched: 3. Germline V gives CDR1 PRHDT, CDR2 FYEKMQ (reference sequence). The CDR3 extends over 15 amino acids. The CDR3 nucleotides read TGTGCCAGCAGCTTAGTGGGACAGGCAAACTATGGCTACACCTTC. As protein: CASSLVGQANYGYTF.

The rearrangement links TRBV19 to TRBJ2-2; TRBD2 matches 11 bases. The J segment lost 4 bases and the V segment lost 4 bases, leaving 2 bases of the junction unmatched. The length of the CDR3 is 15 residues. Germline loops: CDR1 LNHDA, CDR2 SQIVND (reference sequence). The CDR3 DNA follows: TGTGCCAGTAGTACGGGACTAGCGGCCACCGGGGAGCTGTTTTTT. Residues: CASSTGLAATGELFF.

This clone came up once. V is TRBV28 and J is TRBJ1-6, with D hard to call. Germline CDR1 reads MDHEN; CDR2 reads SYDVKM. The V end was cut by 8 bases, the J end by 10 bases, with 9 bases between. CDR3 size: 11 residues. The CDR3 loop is CASGSSSPLHF. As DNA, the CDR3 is TGTGCCAGCGGGTCCTCCTCACCCCTCCACTTT.

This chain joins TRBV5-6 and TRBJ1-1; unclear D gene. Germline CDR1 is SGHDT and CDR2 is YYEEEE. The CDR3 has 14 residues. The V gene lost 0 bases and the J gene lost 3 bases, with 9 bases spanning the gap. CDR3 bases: TGTGCCAGCAGCTTGGCCAAGGCGCACACTGAAGCTTTCTTT. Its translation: CASSLAKAHTEAFF.

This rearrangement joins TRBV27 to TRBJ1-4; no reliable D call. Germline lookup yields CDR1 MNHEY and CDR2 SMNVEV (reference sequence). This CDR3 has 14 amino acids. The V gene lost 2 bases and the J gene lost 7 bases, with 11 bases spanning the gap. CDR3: CASSLQVPPEKLFF. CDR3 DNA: TGTGCCAGCAGTTTACAAGTCCCGCCTGAAAAACTGTTTTTT.

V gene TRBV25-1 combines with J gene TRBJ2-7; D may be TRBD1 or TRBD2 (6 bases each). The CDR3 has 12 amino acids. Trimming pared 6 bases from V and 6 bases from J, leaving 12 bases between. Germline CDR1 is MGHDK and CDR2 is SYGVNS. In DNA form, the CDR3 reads TGTGCCAGCAGAGAAGGGGGAGGCGAGCAGTACTTC. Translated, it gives CASREGGGEQYF.

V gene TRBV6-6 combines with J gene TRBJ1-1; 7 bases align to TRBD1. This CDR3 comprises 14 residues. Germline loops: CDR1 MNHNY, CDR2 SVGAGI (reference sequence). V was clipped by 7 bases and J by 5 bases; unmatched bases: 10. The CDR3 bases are TGTGCCAGCACCGAGGGAGGGGGCGGAACTGAAGCTTTCTTT. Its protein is CASTEGGGGTEAFF.

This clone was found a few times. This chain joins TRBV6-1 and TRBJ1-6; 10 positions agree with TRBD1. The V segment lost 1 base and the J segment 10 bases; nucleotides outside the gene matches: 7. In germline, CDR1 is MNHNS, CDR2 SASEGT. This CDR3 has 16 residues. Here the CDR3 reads CASSEVVGTGDSPLHF. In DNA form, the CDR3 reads TGTGCCAGCAGTGAAGTCGTGGGGACAGGGGACTCACCCCTCCACTTT.

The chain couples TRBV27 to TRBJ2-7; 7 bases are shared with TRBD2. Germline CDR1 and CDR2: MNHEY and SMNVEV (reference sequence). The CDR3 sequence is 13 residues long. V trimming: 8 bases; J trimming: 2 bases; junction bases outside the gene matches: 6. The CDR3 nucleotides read TGTGCCAGCCTAGCGGAGTCTACCTACGAGCAGTACTTC. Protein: CASLAESTYEQYF.

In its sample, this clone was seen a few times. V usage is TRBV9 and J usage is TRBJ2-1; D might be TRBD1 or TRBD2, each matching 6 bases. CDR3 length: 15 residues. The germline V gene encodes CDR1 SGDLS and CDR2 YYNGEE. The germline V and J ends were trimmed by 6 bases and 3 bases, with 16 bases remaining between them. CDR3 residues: CASIKSGALYNEQFF. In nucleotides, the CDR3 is TGTGCCAGCATCAAATCGGGGGCACTCTACAATGAGCAGTTCTTC.

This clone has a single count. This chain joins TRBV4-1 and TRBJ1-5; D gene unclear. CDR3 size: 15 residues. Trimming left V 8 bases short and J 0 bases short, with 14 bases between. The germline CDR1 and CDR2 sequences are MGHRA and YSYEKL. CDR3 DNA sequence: TGCGCCAGCCGACCCCAGGAGGGTAGCAATCAGCCCCAGCATTTT. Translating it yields CASRPQEGSNQPQHF.

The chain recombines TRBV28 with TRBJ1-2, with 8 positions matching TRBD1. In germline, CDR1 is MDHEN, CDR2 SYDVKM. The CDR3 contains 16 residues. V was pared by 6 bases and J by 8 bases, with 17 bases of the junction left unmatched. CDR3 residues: CASSLGGGQGLEGYTF. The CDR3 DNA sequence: TGTGCCAGCAGCTTAGGCGGAGGACAGGGTTTGGAGGGCTACACCTTC.

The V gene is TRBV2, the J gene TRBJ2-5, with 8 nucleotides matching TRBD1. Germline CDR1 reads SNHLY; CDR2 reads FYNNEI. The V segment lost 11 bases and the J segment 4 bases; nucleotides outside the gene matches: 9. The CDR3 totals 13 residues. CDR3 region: CAARGQGRETQYF. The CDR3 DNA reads TGTGCCGCCAGGGGGCAGGGTAGAGAGACCCAGTACTTC.

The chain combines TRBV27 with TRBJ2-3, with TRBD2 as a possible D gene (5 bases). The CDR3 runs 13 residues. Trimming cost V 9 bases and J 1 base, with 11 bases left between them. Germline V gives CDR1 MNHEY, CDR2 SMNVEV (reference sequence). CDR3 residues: CASGFGGTDTQYF. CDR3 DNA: TGTGCCAGTGGGTTCGGGGGCACAGATACGCAGTATTTT.

This chain's CDR3 is CASSLSTAYSGNTIYF. CDR3 DNA: TGTGCCAGCAGCTTGAGCACGGCCTATTCTGGAAACACCATATATTTT. This chain uses TRBV7-9 with TRBJ1-3; unclear D gene. Germline V CDR1 and CDR2: SEHNR, FQNEAQ (reference sequence). V was trimmed by 3 bases and J by 1 base, leaving 13 bases between them. This CDR3 is 16 amino acids long. Drawing the rest from reference TRBV7-9 and TRBJ1-3, the complete variable domain is DTGVSQNPRHKITKRGQNVTFRCDPISEHNRLYWYRQTLGQGPEFLTYFQNEAQLEKSRLLSDRFSAERPKGSFSTLEIQRTEQGDSAMYLCASSLSTAYSGNTIYFGEGSWLTVV.

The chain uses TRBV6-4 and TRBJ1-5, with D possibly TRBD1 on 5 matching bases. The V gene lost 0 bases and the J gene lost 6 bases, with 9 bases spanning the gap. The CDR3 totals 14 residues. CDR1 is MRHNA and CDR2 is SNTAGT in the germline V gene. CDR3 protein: CASSDSGDSQPQHF. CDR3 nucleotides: TGTGCCAGCAGTGACTCGGGGGATTCTCAGCCCCAGCATTTT.

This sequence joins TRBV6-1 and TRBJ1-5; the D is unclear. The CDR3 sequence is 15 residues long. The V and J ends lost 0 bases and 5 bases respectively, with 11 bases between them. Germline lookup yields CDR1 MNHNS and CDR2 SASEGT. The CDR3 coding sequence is TGTGCCAGCAGTGAAGCTAGGGCCGCCTATCAGCCCCAGCATTTT. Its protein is CASSEARAAYQPQHF.

The CDR3 loop is CASSMASSGAFF. The CDR3 coding sequence is TGTGCCAGTAGTATGGCGTCCAGCGGGGCTTTCTTT. The chain joins TRBV19 to TRBJ1-1, with no clear D. V lost 3 bases and J 11 bases, leaving 13 bases between the germline ends. CDR3 length: 12 amino acids. The germline gives CDR1 LNHDA, CDR2 SQIVND (reference sequence).

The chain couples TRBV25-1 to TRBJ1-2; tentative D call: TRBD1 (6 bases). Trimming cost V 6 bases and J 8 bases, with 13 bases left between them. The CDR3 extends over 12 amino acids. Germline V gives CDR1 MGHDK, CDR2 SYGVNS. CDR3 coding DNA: TGTGCCAGCAGGGGGGGGCTCTGGGGCTACACCTTC. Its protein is CASRGGLWGYTF.

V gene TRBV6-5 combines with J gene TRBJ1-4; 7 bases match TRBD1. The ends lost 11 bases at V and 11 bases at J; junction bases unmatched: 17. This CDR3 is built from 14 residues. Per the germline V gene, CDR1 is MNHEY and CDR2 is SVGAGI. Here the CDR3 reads CAGGAPEQGPKLFF. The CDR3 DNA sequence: TGTGCCGGCGGGGCCCCCGAACAGGGGCCCAAACTGTTTTTT.